This TCR beta chain was documented in a study of shared clonotypes between healthy human individuals. Across the whole study: The donors, two women and three men, were aged 18 to 49.

This clone was picked up a small number of times. Sequencing used immunoSEQ multiplex PCR; TCRdb keeps in-frame clones, though not all of them. The data show around 500,000 clones, roughly 80% seen once. In germline, CDR1 is SQVTM, CDR2 ANQGSEA. The CDR3 spans 13 residues. Trimming pared 4 bases from V and 13 bases from J, leaving 20 bases between. Sequenced sample: PBMCs. The source of this sequence is a woman aged 40-49 years in good health. Some clones in this sample may be carry-over from other donors' samples. V is TRBV29-1 and J is TRBJ2-1; tentatively, D is TRBD1 (6 bases). The CDR3 DNA reads as TGCAGCGTTGGTCCCGGGACATTTTTGGGACAGTTCTTC. As protein: CSVGPGTFLGQFF.